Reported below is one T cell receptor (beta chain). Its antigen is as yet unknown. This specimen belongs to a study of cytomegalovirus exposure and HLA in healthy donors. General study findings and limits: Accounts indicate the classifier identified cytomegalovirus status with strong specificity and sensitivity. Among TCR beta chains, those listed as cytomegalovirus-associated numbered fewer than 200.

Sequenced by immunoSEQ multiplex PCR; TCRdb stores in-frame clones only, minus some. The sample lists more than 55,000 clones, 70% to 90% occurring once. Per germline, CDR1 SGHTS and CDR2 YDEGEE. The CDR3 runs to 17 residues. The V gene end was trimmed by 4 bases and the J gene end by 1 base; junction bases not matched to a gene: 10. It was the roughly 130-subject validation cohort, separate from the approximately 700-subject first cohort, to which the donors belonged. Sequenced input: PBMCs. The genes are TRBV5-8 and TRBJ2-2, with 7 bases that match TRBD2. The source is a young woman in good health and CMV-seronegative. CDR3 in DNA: TGTGCCAGCAGCCGTCCGGTGGCTAGCGGGAACACCGGGGAGCTGTTTTTT. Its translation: CASSRPVASGNTGELFF.